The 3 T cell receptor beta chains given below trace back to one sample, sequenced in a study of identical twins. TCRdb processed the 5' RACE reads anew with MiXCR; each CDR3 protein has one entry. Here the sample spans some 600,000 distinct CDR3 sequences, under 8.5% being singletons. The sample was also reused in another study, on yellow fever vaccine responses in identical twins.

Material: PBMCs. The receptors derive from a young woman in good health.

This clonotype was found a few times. CDR3 sequence reads: CASSPLGQGASYEQYF. The CDR3 DNA follows: TGTGCCAGCTCACCCCTAGGACAGGGCGCGTCCTACGAGCAGTACTTC. The chain has TRBV18 and TRBJ2-7; 8 positions match TRBD1. CDR1 and CDR2 (germline): KGHSH, LQKENI. This CDR3 comprises 16 residues. The J segment lost 1 base and the V segment lost 3 bases, leaving 8 bases of the junction unmatched.

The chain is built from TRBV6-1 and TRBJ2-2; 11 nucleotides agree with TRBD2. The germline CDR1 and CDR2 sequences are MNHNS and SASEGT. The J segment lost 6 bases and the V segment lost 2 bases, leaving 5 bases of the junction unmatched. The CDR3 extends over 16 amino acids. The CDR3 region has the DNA TGTGCCAGCAGTGAACCTAGCGGGGGGATTTCCGGGGAGCTGTTTTTT. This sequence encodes CASSEPSGGISGELFF.

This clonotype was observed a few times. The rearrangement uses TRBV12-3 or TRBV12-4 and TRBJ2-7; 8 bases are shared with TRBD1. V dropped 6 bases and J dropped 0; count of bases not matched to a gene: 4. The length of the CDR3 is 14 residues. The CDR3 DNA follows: TGTGCCAGCAGACAAGACAGGGGCTCCTACGAGCAGTACTTC. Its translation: CASRQDRGSYEQYF.